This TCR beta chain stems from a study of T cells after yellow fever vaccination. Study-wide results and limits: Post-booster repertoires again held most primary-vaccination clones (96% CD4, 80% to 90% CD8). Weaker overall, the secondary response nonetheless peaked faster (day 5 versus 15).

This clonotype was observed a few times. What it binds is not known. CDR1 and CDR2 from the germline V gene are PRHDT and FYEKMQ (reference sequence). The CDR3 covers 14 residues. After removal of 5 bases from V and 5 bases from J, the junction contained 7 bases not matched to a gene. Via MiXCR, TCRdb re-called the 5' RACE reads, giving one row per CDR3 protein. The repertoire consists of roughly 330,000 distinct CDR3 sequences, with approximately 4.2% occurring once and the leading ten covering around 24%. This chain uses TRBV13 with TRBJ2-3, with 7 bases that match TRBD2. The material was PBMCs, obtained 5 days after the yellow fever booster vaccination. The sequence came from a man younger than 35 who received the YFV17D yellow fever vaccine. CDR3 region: CASSRGGTEDTQYF. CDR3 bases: TGTGCCAGCAGCCGGGGAGGGACGGAAGATACGCAGTATTTT.